Following are 5 T cell receptor beta chains from one sample sequenced in a study of T cell changes during pregnancy in multiple sclerosis. Method: immunoSEQ multiplex PCR; TCRdb's copy keeps in-frame clones and lacks some. The repertoire holds 65,000 to 85,000 clones, 80% to 95% seen once, with over 0.25% in the top ten. The source material was CD4+ T cells from peripheral blood mononuclear cells, sampled after pregnancy. The receptors derive from a female donor with multiple sclerosis, enrolled in a pregnancy study.

The chain couples TRBV5-6 to TRBJ1-2; 8 nucleotides agree with TRBD1. Germline V gene sequence: CDR1 SGHDT, CDR2 YYEEEE. This CDR3 region has 15 residues. The ends lost 1 base at V and 2 bases at J; junction bases unmatched: 4. CDR3 DNA sequence: TGTGCCAGCAGCTTGTGGGACAGGCGGAACTATGGCTACACCTTC. This translates into CASSLWDRRNYGYTF.

The chain employs TRBV9 and TRBJ1-1, with a possible D match to TRBD1 (6 bases). Germline values: CDR1 SGDLS, CDR2 YYNGEE. The CDR3 has 16 amino acids. V lost 4 bases and J lost 4, with 20 bases in between. CDR3 nucleotide sequence: TGTGCCAGCAGCCGCTTGGGGACACTACTTGGCACTGAAGCTTTCTTT. This translates into CASSRLGTLLGTEAFF.

The chain couples TRBV9 to TRBJ2-7, with 7 positions matching TRBD1. Per the germline V gene, CDR1 is SGDLS and CDR2 is YYNGEE. J lost 2 bases, V lost 3 bases, and 11 bases had no gene match. The CDR3 loop spans 16 amino acids. CDR3 bases: TGTGCCAGCAGCGCAGAGGGGACAGTAATTACCTACGAGCAGTACTTC. Residues: CASSAEGTVITYEQYF.

As DNA, the CDR3 is TGTGCCAGCAGCTCGGACAGGGCCTACGAGCAGTACTTC. Translation: CASSSDRAYEQYF. The genes are TRBV11-2 and TRBJ2-7, with 8 positions matching TRBD1. The length of the CDR3 is 13 residues. CDR1 and CDR2 from the germline V gene are SGHAT and FQNNGV. V shed 4 bases, J shed 2 bases, and the junction held 1 base outside the gene matches.

This chain connects TRBV19 to TRBJ1-2, with TRBD1 matching over 9 bases. V lost 10 bases and J lost 8; bases outside the gene matches: 11. The CDR3 has 13 amino acids. Germline CDR1 LNHDA, CDR2 SQIVND (reference sequence). DNA for the CDR3: TGTGCCACCCTACGTAACAGGGGGCAGGGCTACACCTTC. Residues: CATLRNRGQGYTF. Complete variable domain (other parts from reference TRBV19 and TRBJ1-2): DGGITQSPKYLFRKEGQNVTLSCEQNLNHDAMYWYRQDPGQGLRLIYYSQIVNDFQKGDIAEGYSVSREKKESFPLTVTSAQKNPTAFYLCATLRNRGQGYTFGSGTRLTVV.